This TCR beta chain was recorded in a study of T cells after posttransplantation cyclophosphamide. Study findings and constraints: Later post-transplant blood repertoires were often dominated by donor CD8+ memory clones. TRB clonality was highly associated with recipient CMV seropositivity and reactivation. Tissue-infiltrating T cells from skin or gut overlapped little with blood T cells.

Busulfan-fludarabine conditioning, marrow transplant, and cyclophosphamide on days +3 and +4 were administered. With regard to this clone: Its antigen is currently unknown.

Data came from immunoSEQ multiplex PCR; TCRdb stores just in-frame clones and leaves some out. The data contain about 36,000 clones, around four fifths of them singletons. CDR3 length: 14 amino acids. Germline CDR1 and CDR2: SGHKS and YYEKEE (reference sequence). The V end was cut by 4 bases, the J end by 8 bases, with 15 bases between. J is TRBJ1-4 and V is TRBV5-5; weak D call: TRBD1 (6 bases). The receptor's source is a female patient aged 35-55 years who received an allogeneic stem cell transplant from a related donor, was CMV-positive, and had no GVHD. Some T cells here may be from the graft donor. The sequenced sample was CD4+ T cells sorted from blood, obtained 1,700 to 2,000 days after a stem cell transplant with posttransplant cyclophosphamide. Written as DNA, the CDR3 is TGTGCCAGCAGCCTTGTTACAGGGAACGAAAAACTGTTTTTT. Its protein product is CASSLVTGNEKLFF.